These 26 T cell receptor beta chains share one sample of origin, sequenced in a study of shared clonotypes between healthy human individuals (dated by TCRdb to about 2020). Library preparation used the immunoSEQ multiplex PCR assay. TCRdb holds this immuneACCESS table with in-frame rearrangements only. Some clones are missing; in checked studies, unresolved V genes explain under half, and the rest has no known cause. For this sample the table gives approximately 2,000,000 clones, of which approximately 92% were detected only once. Under 2% of the sample comes from the top ten. CD8 naive samples consisted of CD45RO-negative cells that were positively selected for CCR7, yielding a CD45RA+CCR7+ population without TemRA cells. Sequencing used naive CD8+ T cells from PBMCs. The sample's cell subset or site label is to be understood as: CD45RA+CCR7+. The receptors come from a man aged 18 to 30 in good health. Some clones in this sample may be carry-over from other donors' samples.

V gene TRBV7-9 combines with J gene TRBJ1-1, with D uncertain. Trimming stripped 4 bases from V and 5 bases from J, with 14 bases between. In germline, CDR1 is SEHNR, CDR2 FQNEAQ (reference sequence). The length of the CDR3 is 14 residues. The CDR3 sequence: CASSSWEVSTEAFF. The DNA of the CDR3 is TGTGCCAGCAGCTCCTGGGAGGTTTCTACTGAAGCTTTCTTT.

This clone came up once. The genes are TRBV7-9 and TRBJ1-1; weak D call: TRBD1 (6 bases). This CDR3 has 13 residues. The germline V gene encodes CDR1 SEHNR and CDR2 FQNEAQ (reference sequence). Trimming removed 6 bases from V and 10 bases from J, with 18 bases in between. The CDR3 is CASRPGGRGGAFF. The CDR3 DNA reads as TGTGCCAGCAGGCCTGGGGGGCGCGGAGGAGCTTTCTTT.

The rearrangement joins TRBV2 to TRBJ1-5, with TRBD1 as a possible D gene (6 bases). Trimming left V 6 bases short and J 0 bases short, with 9 bases between. The CDR3 has 14 amino acids. From germline, CDR1 is SNHLY and CDR2 FYNNEI. The CDR3 spells CASRGQDSNQPQHF. The DNA for the CDR3 is TGTGCCAGCAGGGGACAAGATAGCAATCAGCCCCAGCATTTT. Based on the CDR3 plus reference TRBV2 and TRBJ1-5, the full variable domain is EPEVTQTPSHQVTQMGQEVILRCVPISNHLYFYWYRQILGQKVEFLVSFYNNEISEKSEIFDDQFSVERPDGSNFTLKIRSTKLEDSAMYFCASRGQDSNQPQHFGDGTRLSIL.

V gene TRBV9 combines with J gene TRBJ2-7, with D possibly being TRBD1 (5 bases). Germline V gene sequence: CDR1 SGDLS, CDR2 YYNGEE. Trimming stripped 4 bases from V and 3 bases from J, with 11 bases between. The CDR3 contains 13 residues. The CDR3 protein is CASSPSQGYEQYF. CDR3 DNA sequence: TGTGCCAGCAGCCCATCCCAGGGCTACGAGCAGTACTTC.

The V and J genes are TRBV28 and TRBJ1-4; 9 bases are shared with TRBD1. CDR1 is MDHEN and CDR2 is SYDVKM in the germline V gene. V dropped 5 bases and J dropped 11; count of bases not matched to a gene: 6. There are 13 residues in the CDR3. CDR3 loop: CASSPQGARKLFF. The CDR3 DNA is TGTGCCAGCAGTCCACAGGGGGCGCGTAAACTGTTTTTT.

The chain combines TRBV27 with TRBJ2-2; D is uncertain. This CDR3 region has 14 residues. V was shortened by 7 bases and J by 4 bases, with 13 bases between the two germline ends. The germline gives CDR1 MNHEY, CDR2 SMNVEV (reference sequence). In DNA form, the CDR3 reads TGTGCCAGCACACCACTACCGACCACCGGGGAGCTGTTTTTT. Translating gives CASTPLPTTGELFF.

CDR3 amino acids: CASSQDPDSIYEQYF. CDR3 DNA sequence: TGTGCCAGTAGTCAAGATCCGGACAGCATCTACGAGCAGTACTTC. The chain has TRBV19 and TRBJ2-7; D may be TRBD1 (6 bases). V lost 5 bases and J 3 bases, leaving 17 bases between the germline ends. CDR1 is LNHDA and CDR2 is SQIVND in the germline V gene (reference sequence). The CDR3 loop spans 15 amino acids.

The chain links TRBV28 to TRBJ2-7; possibly TRBD1 for D (6 bases). V was cut by 3 bases and J by 1 base, with 19 bases left in between. The CDR3 has 17 amino acids. CDR1 is MDHEN and CDR2 is SYDVKM in the germline V gene. The CDR3 reads CASSFDTNLQGSYEQYF. Here the CDR3 DNA reads TGTGCCAGCAGTTTTGACACTAACCTACAGGGATCCTACGAGCAGTACTTC.

The chain recombines TRBV7-9 with TRBJ2-2; 7 positions match TRBD1. The CDR3 is 16 residues long. J was trimmed by 1 base and V by 5 bases; bases with no gene match: 7. Germline V gives CDR1 SEHNR, CDR2 FQNEAQ (reference sequence). The CDR3 protein is CASSATGTENTGELFF. The CDR3 DNA is TGTGCCAGCAGCGCCACCGGGACAGAGAACACCGGGGAGCTGTTTTTT. Full variable domain (remainder filled in from reference TRBV7-9 and TRBJ2-2): DTGVSQNPRHKITKRGQNVTFRCDPISEHNRLYWYRQTLGQGPEFLTYFQNEAQLEKSRLLSDRFSAERPKGSFSTLEIQRTEQGDSAMYLCASSATGTENTGELFFGEGSRLTVL.

This clone was seen at least ten times. The rearrangement joins TRBV15 to TRBJ1-1, with 8 bases identical to TRBD1. Germline V lookup: CDR1 LNHNV, CDR2 YYDKDF (reference sequence). The CDR3 has 15 residues. The V and J ends lost 3 bases and 4 bases, in that order; junction bases with no gene match: 7. CDR3 bases: TGTGCCACCAGCAGGGACAGGGAAGGGAGCACTGAAGCTTTCTTT. This sequence encodes CATSRDREGSTEAFF.

The rearrangement links TRBV19 to TRBJ2-1; no definite D call. The V end was cut by 3 bases, the J end by 4 bases, with 10 bases between. CDR3 length equals 14 residues. Germline loops: CDR1 LNHDA, CDR2 SQIVND (reference sequence). The CDR3 here is CASSIPQEYNEQFF. The DNA of the CDR3 is TGTGCCAGTAGTATCCCCCAGGAGTACAATGAGCAGTTCTTC.

The V call is TRBV6-1, the J call TRBJ2-7, with TRBD1 matching over 10 bases. Germline V lookup: CDR1 MNHNS, CDR2 SASEGT. Unmatched junction bases numbered 9, after V lost 2 bases and J lost 5 bases. This CDR3 comprises 16 residues. CDR3 sequence reads: CASSELTGTGANEQYF. DNA of the CDR3: TGTGCCAGCAGTGAACTCACAGGGACAGGGGCCAACGAGCAGTACTTC.

The chain has TRBV28 and TRBJ2-5, with a tentative D call TRBD2 (5 bases). With 5 bases removed from V and 4 bases from J, the gap between germline ends came to 17 bases. The CDR3 covers 15 residues. CDR1 is MDHEN, CDR2 SYDVKM, per germline. CDR3 region: CASSLSGVYRETQYF. CDR3 nucleotides: TGTGCCAGCAGTCTTTCCGGGGTCTACCGAGAGACCCAGTACTTC.

The rearrangement links TRBV9 to TRBJ2-7; maybe TRBD1 (5 bases). The CDR3 length is 15 residues. Germline V lookup: CDR1 SGDLS, CDR2 YYNGEE. The V end was cut by 0 bases, the J end by 6 bases, with 16 bases between. The CDR3 DNA reads TGTGCCAGCAGCGTAGAAGGGGCCCGGGTGGGCGAGCAGTACTTC. Amino acids: CASSVEGARVGEQYF.

In DNA form, the CDR3 reads TGTGCCTGGAGTGTTAAGTGGAGGGAAAGCACAGATACGCAGTATTTT. It translates to CAWSVKWRESTDTQYF. The chain has TRBV30 and TRBJ2-3; possibly TRBD2 for D (6 bases). CDR1 is GTSNPN, CDR2 SVGIG, per germline (reference sequence). This CDR3 region has 16 residues. The ends were cut back, 0 bases at V and 0 bases at J, with 13 bases in the middle.

The chain combines TRBV28 with TRBJ1-5; the match to TRBD1 covers 9 bases. Per germline, CDR1 MDHEN and CDR2 SYDVKM. This CDR3 comprises 15 residues. J gave up 2 bases and V 6 bases, and 5 bases lay outside the gene matches. The DNA of the CDR3 is TGTGCCAGCAGCCCCACAGGGGGCGGCAATCAGCCCCAGCATTTT. It specifies CASSPTGGGNQPQHF.

The V gene is TRBV7-9, the J gene TRBJ1-1, with 9 positions matching TRBD1. The CDR3 has 13 amino acids. Germline V gene lookup returns CDR1 SEHNR and CDR2 FQNEAQ (reference sequence). The trim removed 5 bases at V and 14 bases at J, leaving 12 bases unmatched. Here the CDR3 DNA reads TGTGCCAGCAGCGGTGCGGGGACAGGGAAGGGCTTCTTT. Protein sequence: CASSGAGTGKGFF.

The chain is built from TRBV7-9 and TRBJ1-1, with D perhaps matching TRBD1 (6 bases). Germline-derived CDR1 and CDR2 are SEHNR and FQNEAQ (reference sequence). The CDR3 has 15 amino acids. V was shortened by 5 bases and J by 4 bases, with 17 bases between the two germline ends. The CDR3 coding sequence is TGTGCCAGCAGCCTCGCGGGGGGGGCTTTCACTGAAGCTTTCTTT. This sequence encodes CASSLAGGAFTEAFF.

This sequence joins TRBV5-1 and TRBJ2-3; D is uncertain. Germline assignment: CDR1 SGHRS and CDR2 YFSETQ. The length of the CDR3 is 16 residues. Trimming cost V 0 bases and J 0 bases, with 11 bases left between them. Written as DNA, the CDR3 is TGCGCCAGCAGCTTGGGGGCATACACTAGCACAGATACGCAGTATTTT. Translated: CASSLGAYTSTDTQYF.

J is TRBJ2-7 and V is TRBV9, with D tentatively TRBD2 (6 bases). In germline, CDR1 is SGDLS, CDR2 YYNGEE. V dropped 3 bases and J dropped 0 bases, with 13 bases sitting between them. The CDR3 totals 15 residues. For the CDR3, the DNA is TGTGCCAGCAGCGCCCCCGGGACTCACTCCTACGAGCAGTACTTC. Protein: CASSAPGTHSYEQYF.

The chain joins TRBV4-2 to TRBJ2-5; D not resolved. The CDR3 extends over 13 amino acids. Germline assignment: CDR1 LGHNA and CDR2 YNFKEQ. Trimming took off 3 bases at V and 8 bases at J, with 13 bases between the two ends. The CDR3 spells CASSQEKTPTQYF. For the CDR3, the DNA is TGTGCCAGCAGCCAGGAGAAAACCCCAACCCAGTACTTC.

This clone was recorded only once. The chain combines TRBV7-9 with TRBJ1-4; D remains unclear. V was clipped by 0 bases and J by 0 bases, with 11 bases between them. CDR1 is SEHNR and CDR2 is FQNEAQ in the germline V gene (reference sequence). The CDR3 runs to 17 residues. DNA of the CDR3: TGTGCCAGCAGCTTAGCCCGGGGAGGCCCAACTAATGAAAAACTGTTTTTT. This encodes CASSLARGGPTNEKLFF. The whole variable domain, filled in from reference TRBV7-9 and TRBJ1-4, reads DTGVSQNPRHKITKRGQNVTFRCDPISEHNRLYWYRQTLGQGPEFLTYFQNEAQLEKSRLLSDRFSAERPKGSFSTLEIQRTEQGDSAMYLCASSLARGGPTNEKLFFGSGTQLSVL.

The chain recombines TRBV18 with TRBJ1-5; D remains ambiguous. Trimming removed 2 bases from V and 0 bases from J, with 5 bases in between. This CDR3 contains 14 residues. Germline loops: CDR1 KGHSH, CDR2 LQKENI. CDR3 bases: TGTGCCAGCTCACCAACCGATAGCAATCAGCCCCAGCATTTT. Amino acid sequence: CASSPTDSNQPQHF.

The CDR3 DNA reads TGTGCCAGCAGTACCCATAAAGATACGCAGTATTTT. The encoded protein is CASSTHKDTQYF. V gene TRBV27 combines with J gene TRBJ2-3; D remains unclear. The CDR3 has 12 amino acids. The V gene's germline CDR1 is MNHEY and CDR2 SMNVEV (reference sequence). The V and J ends lost 5 bases and 5 bases respectively, with 8 bases between them.

Notes on this clone: Other nucleotide sequences in the sample specify the same CDR3. The genes are TRBV9 and TRBJ2-1; no clear D gene. Germline CDR1 reads SGDLS; CDR2 reads YYNGEE. The V gene lost 2 bases and the J gene lost 9 bases, with 6 bases spanning the gap. The CDR3 sequence is 11 residues long. CDR3 nucleotide sequence: TGTGCCAGCAGCGTGAGTGGTGAGCAGTTCTTC. This gives the protein CASSVSGEQFF. Full variable domain (rest looked up from reference TRBV9 and TRBJ2-1): DSGVTQTPKHLITATGQRVTLRCSPRSGDLSVYWYQQSLDQGLQFLIQYYNGEERAKGNILERFSAQQFPDLHSELNLSSLELGDSALYFCASSVSGEQFFGPGTRLTVL.

This chain connects TRBV11-2 to TRBJ1-1; D perhaps matches TRBD1 (5 bases). The CDR3 consists of 16 residues. Looked up from germline, CDR1 is SGHAT and CDR2 is FQNNGV. Trimming pared 4 bases from V and 4 bases from J, leaving 19 bases between. DNA for the CDR3: TGTGCCAGCAGCTCAGCCCGCCGGGGCTGGGCCACTGAAGCTTTCTTT. Amino acid sequence: CASSSARRGWATEAFF.